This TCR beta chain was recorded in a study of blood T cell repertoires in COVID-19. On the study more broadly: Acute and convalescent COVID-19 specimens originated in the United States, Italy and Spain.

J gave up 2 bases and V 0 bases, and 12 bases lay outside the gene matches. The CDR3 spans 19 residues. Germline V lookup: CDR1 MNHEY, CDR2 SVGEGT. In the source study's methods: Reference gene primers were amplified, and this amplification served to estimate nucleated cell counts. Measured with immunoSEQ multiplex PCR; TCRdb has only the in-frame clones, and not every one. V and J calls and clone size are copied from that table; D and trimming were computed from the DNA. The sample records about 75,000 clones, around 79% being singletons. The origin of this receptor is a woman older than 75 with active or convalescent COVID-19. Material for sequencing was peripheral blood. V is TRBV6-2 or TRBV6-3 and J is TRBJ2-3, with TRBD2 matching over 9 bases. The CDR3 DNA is TGTGCCAGCAGTTACTCGTTTTTGCCTAGCGGGATAGTCACAGATACGCAGTATTTT. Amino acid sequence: CASSYSFLPSGIVTDTQYF.